This T cell receptor (beta chain) was documented in a study of control samples from healthy donors and cancer patients. CDR1 is MNHEY and CDR2 is SVGAGI in the germline V gene. The CDR3 sequence is 15 residues long. The trim removed 4 bases at V and 6 bases at J, leaving 6 bases unmatched. Sequencing used immunoSEQ multiplex PCR; TCRdb keeps in-frame clones, though not all of them. The data show 50,000 to 55,000 clones, roughly 87% seen once. This rearrangement joins TRBV6-5 to TRBJ2-2; 9 positions match TRBD2. Sequencing was done on a sample of PBMCs. This receptor was obtained from a man aged 55 to 70 with head and neck cancer. CDR3 nucleotides: TGTGCCAGCAGTTGGACTAGCGCGGGGGCCGGGGAGCTGTTTTTT. Its protein is CASSWTSAGAGELFF.